The 26 T cell receptor beta chains listed next were all sequenced from one sample in a study of CXCR3-negative and CXCR3-positive naive CD8 T cells (dated 2019 in TCRdb). The sequencing machine was a NextSeq 550. The Human TCR Profiling Kit (MiLaboratory) was used to make UMI-labeled 5' RACE TRB cDNA libraries. TCRdb reprocessed the sequencing reads and holds a single record per CDR3 protein sequence, with no DNA. The sample's own table lists tens of thousands of distinct CDR3 sequences. The leading ten clones occupy under 15% of the sample. Sequencing was carried out using memory CD8+ T cells from blood. Per the publication, the cell subset or site label means: conventional CD8+ memory T cells (TMEM), sorted as controls. Source of these receptors: a human donor in good health. Some clones in this sample may be carry-over from other donors' samples.

The chain uses TRBV20-1 and TRBJ2-2. CDR1 and CDR2 from the germline V gene are DFQATT and SNEGSKA (reference sequence). This CDR3 comprises 12 residues. This CDR3 is CSASDVTGELFF.

The chain employs TRBV29-1 and TRBJ2-3; TCRdb's D call of TRBD1 is untestable without DNA. Germline V gene lookup returns CDR1 SQVTM and CDR2 ANQGSEA. The length of the CDR3 is 14 residues. The CDR3 here is CSVEGDRGTDTQYF.

The CDR3 spells CASSTYSGSANEQFF. The V call is TRBV11-2, the J call TRBJ2-1; TCRdb selects TRBD2, and the lack of DNA leaves this call unchecked. CDR1 and CDR2 from the germline V gene are SGHAT and FQNNGV. The CDR3 is made up of 15 amino acids.

V is TRBV28 and J is TRBJ2-5; the TCRdb call, TRBD1, lacks DNA for checking. Germline loops: CDR1 MDHEN, CDR2 SYDVKM. The CDR3 extends over 14 amino acids. The CDR3 loop reads CASSLVGGSETQYF.

The chain joins TRBV15 to TRBJ2-3; TCRdb picks TRBD2, but there is no DNA to check that call. Germline lookup yields CDR1 LNHNV and CDR2 YYDKDF (reference sequence). The CDR3 length is 14 residues. CDR3: CATGGLPKADTQYF.

The chain links TRBV6-5 to TRBJ2-7; the D call of TRBD1 rests on TCRdb alone, since no DNA is present to check it. CDR3 size: 14 residues. CDR1 is MNHEY, CDR2 SVGAGI, per germline. The chain's CDR3 is CASSSSGQNYEQYF.

The rearrangement joins TRBV7-6 to TRBJ2-1. The CDR3 spans 13 residues. In germline, CDR1 is SGHVS, CDR2 FNYEAQ. The CDR3: CASSLRRYNEQFF. The full variable domain, rest sourced from reference TRBV7-6 and TRBJ2-1, is GAGVSQSPRYKVTKRGQDVALRCDPISGHVSLYWYRQALGQGPEFLTYFNYEAQQDKSGLPNDRFSAERPEGSISTLTIQRTEQRDSAMYRCASSLRRYNEQFFGPGTRLTVL.

The V and J genes are TRBV28 and TRBJ2-1; TCRdb calls TRBD2, which cannot be checked without DNA. The germline CDR1 and CDR2 sequences are MDHEN and SYDVKM. CDR3 length: 16 amino acids. The CDR3 loop is CASGGLAGGPNDEQFF.

The chain uses TRBV7-9 and TRBJ2-7; TCRdb selects TRBD1, and the lack of DNA leaves this call unchecked. Germline V CDR1 and CDR2: SEHNR, FQNEAQ (reference sequence). CDR3 length: 12 amino acids. The CDR3 reads CASSARSYEQYF.

The chain links TRBV28 to TRBJ2-2; the TRBD2 assignment by TCRdb is unverifiable without DNA. The CDR3 has 15 amino acids. Per the germline V gene, CDR1 is MDHEN and CDR2 is SYDVKM. The chain's CDR3 is CASRGADKNTGELFF.

The gene calls are TRBV29-1 and TRBJ2-1; TCRdb indicates TRBD1, and absent DNA this call remains unverified. Germline V gene sequence: CDR1 SQVTM, CDR2 ANQGSEA. This CDR3 has 11 amino acids. The CDR3 region is CSVVQGSEQFF.

The V gene is TRBV15, the J gene TRBJ2-7. CDR1 is LNHNV and CDR2 is YYDKDF in the germline V gene (reference sequence). This CDR3 has 13 residues. CDR3 loop: CATSSLLTYEQYF.

The rearrangement uses TRBV7-9 and TRBJ2-1; TCRdb proposes TRBD2, but this gene call is untestable without DNA. The CDR3 has 15 residues. CDR1 and CDR2 from the germline V gene are SEHNR and FQNEAQ (reference sequence). CDR3 in amino acids: CASSPTSGSYNEQFF.

CDR3 protein: CASSPGDSWYQETQYF. The V call is TRBV12-3 or TRBV12-4, the J call TRBJ2-5; TCRdb selects TRBD1, and the lack of DNA leaves this call unchecked. The CDR3 loop spans 16 amino acids.

CDR3 loop: CASSGSGGMADTQYF. V usage is TRBV9 and J usage is TRBJ2-3; TCRdb's D call, TRBD2, is unchecked because there is no DNA. Germline-derived CDR1 and CDR2 are SGDLS and YYNGEE. The CDR3 covers 15 residues.

The V gene is TRBV4-2, the J gene TRBJ2-2; TCRdb selects TRBD2, and the lack of DNA leaves this call unchecked. Germline CDR1 is LGHNA and CDR2 is YNFKEQ. The CDR3 loop spans 15 amino acids. The CDR3 is CASSQDSGGAGELFF.

The CDR3 loop is CASSTGSGGVYYEQYF. The rearrangement uses TRBV7-8 and TRBJ2-7; the TCRdb call, TRBD2, lacks DNA for checking. CDR3 length: 16 residues. The V gene's germline CDR1 is SGHVS and CDR2 FQNEAQ. Complete variable domain (other parts from reference TRBV7-8 and TRBJ2-7): GAGVSQSPRYKVAKRGQDVALRCDPISGHVSLFWYQQALGQGPEFLTYFQNEAQLDKSGLPSDRFFAERPEGSVSTLKIQRTQQEDSAVYLCASSTGSGGVYYEQYFGPGTRLTVT.

The chain links TRBV6-2 or TRBV6-3 to TRBJ2-7; checking the TCRdb D call of TRBD2 is not possible without DNA. Germline V gene data show CDR1 as MNHEY and CDR2 as SVGEGT. There are 15 residues in the CDR3. The CDR3 spells CASSYSASGGYEQYF.

The chain carries TRBV27 and TRBJ2-7; no DNA is available, so the TRBD1 call from TCRdb remains unchecked. Germline V gene lookup returns CDR1 MNHEY and CDR2 SMNVEV (reference sequence). This CDR3 comprises 16 residues. This chain's CDR3 is CASSPRWDSPTYEQYF.

J is TRBJ1-1 and V is TRBV30. CDR1 is GTSNPN and CDR2 is SVGIG in the germline V gene (reference sequence). The CDR3 runs to 12 residues. Here the CDR3 reads CACGVVNTEAFF.

The gene calls are TRBV20-1 and TRBJ2-7; TCRdb designates TRBD1, a call that cannot be tested without DNA. The CDR3 sequence is 13 residues long. The germline V gene has CDR1 DFQATT and CDR2 SNEGSKA (reference sequence). The CDR3 protein is CSAPTGDNYEQYF.

The chain carries TRBV19 and TRBJ2-7; no DNA is available, so the TRBD1 call from TCRdb remains unchecked. This CDR3 comprises 13 residues. Germline-derived CDR1 and CDR2 are LNHDA and SQIVND (reference sequence). CDR3 sequence reads: CATRGTANYEQYF.

The chain combines TRBV6-2 or TRBV6-3 with TRBJ1-1. Germline V gene lookup returns CDR1 MNHEY and CDR2 SVGEGT. The CDR3 is 13 amino acids. CDR3 sequence reads: CASSLTDNTEAFF.

The chain is built from TRBV15 and TRBJ1-5; TCRdb's D call of TRBD1 is untestable without DNA. Germline V lookup: CDR1 LNHNV, CDR2 YYDKDF (reference sequence). This CDR3 is built from 15 residues. CDR3 region: CATSRDQGAAQPQHF.

This rearrangement joins TRBV5-1 to TRBJ2-3; TCRdb gives TRBD1 as the D gene, but with no DNA this cannot be confirmed. The germline gives CDR1 SGHRS, CDR2 YFSETQ. The CDR3 is 15 residues long. The CDR3 sequence: CASSLASEGEDTQYF.

The chain links TRBV14 to TRBJ2-2; TCRdb picks TRBD1, but there is no DNA to check that call. The CDR3 has 16 residues. Germline V lookup: CDR1 SGHDN, CDR2 FVKESK. The CDR3 sequence is CASSHAGTSNTGELFF.